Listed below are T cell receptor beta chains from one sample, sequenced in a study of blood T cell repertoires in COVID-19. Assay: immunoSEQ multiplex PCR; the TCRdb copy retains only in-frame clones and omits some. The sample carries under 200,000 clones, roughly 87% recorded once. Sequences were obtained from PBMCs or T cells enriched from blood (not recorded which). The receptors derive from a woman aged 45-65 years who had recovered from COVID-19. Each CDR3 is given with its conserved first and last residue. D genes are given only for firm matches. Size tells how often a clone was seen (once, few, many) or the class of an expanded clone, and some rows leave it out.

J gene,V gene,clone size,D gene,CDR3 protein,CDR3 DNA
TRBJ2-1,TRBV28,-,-,CASSPQQQAYNEQFF,TGTGCCAGCAGCCCCCAACAGCAAGCCTACAATGAGCAGTTCTTC
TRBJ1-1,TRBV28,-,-,CASSLDSNTEAFF,TGTGCCAGCAGTTTGGACAGTAACACTGAAGCTTTCTTT
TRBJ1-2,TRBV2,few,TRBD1,CASSEEAGGRYGYTF,TGTGCCAGCAGTGAAGAGGCAGGGGGTCGCTATGGCTACACCTTC
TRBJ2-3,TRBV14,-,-,CASSRRPGGTDTQYF,TGTGCCAGCAGCCGGCGGCCAGGGGGCACAGATACGCAGTATTTT
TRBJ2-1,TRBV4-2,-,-,CASSQDGSRDNEQFF,TGTGCCAGCAGCCAAGATGGATCGAGGGACAATGAGCAGTTCTTC
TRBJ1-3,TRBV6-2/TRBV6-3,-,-,CASSFTGEISGNTIYF,TGTGCCAGCAGTTTTACAGGAGAGATCTCTGGAAACACCATATATTTT
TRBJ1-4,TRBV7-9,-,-,CASSPLGAEKLFF,TGTGCCAGCAGCCCCCTGGGGGCCGAAAAACTGTTTTTT
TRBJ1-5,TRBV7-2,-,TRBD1,CASSRQGSDQPQHF,TGTGCCAGCAGCAGACAGGGATCGGATCAGCCCCAGCATTTT
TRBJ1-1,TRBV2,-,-,CASSEGSEAFF,TGTGCCAGCAGTGAGGGCAGTGAAGCTTTCTTT
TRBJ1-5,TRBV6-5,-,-,CASSYTQGNQPQHF,TGTGCCAGCAGTTACACACAAGGCAATCAGCCCCAGCATTTT
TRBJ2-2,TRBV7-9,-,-,CASSLVAPGELFF,TGTGCCAGCAGCTTGGTAGCCCCCGGGGAGCTGTTTTTT
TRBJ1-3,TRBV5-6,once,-,CASSLGLGASGNTIYF,TGTGCCAGCAGCTTGGGCCTAGGAGCTTCTGGAAACACCATATATTTT
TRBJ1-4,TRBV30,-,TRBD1,CAWSVGGTGEVKLFF,TGTGCCTGGAGTGTGGGCGGGACAGGGGAGGTAAAACTGTTTTTT
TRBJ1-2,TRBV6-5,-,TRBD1,CASRDGGQRYGYTF,TGTGCCAGCAGAGACGGGGGACAGAGGTATGGCTACACCTTC
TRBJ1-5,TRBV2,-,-,CASNNWRGDQPQHF,TGTGCCAGCAATAATTGGAGGGGTGACCAGCCCCAGCATTTT
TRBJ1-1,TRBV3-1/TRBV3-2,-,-,CASSQVSTEAFF,TGTGCCAGCAGTCAGGTGAGCACTGAAGCTTTCTTT
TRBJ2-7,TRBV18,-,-,CASSPPGANLEQYF,TGTGCCAGCTCACCACCAGGGGCTAATCTCGAGCAGTACTTC
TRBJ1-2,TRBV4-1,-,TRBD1,CASSQAPGTGTNYGYTF,TGCGCCAGCAGCCAAGCCCCCGGGACAGGTACTAACTATGGCTACACCTTC
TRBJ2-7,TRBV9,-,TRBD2,CASSVGTSYEQYF,TGTGCCAGCAGCGTAGGGACTAGCTACGAGCAGTACTTC
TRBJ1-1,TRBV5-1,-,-,CASSLTPADISNTEAFF,TGCGCCAGCAGCTTGACCCCGGCTGACATATCGAACACTGAAGCTTTCTTT
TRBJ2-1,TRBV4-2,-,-,CASSPLDSNEQFF,TGTGCCAGCAGCCCCTTGGACTCCAATGAGCAGTTCTTC
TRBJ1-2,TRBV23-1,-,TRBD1,CASSLETGAGYTF,TGCGCCAGCAGTCTCGAGACAGGGGCAGGCTACACCTTC
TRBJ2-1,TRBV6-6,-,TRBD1,CASSYPPQTGFNEQFF,TGTGCCAGCAGTTACCCCCCTCAGACAGGGTTCAATGAGCAGTTCTTC
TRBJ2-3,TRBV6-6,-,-,CASSYSGRDTQYF,TGTGCCAGCAGTTACTCGGGGCGGGATACGCAGTATTTT
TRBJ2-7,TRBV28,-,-,CASSSLDWKHEQYF,TGTGCCAGCAGTTCGCTGGACTGGAAGCACGAGCAGTACTTC
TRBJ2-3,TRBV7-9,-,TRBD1,CASTFLRGLDTDTQYF,TGTGCCAGCACGTTCCTCAGGGGGCTTGATACAGATACGCAGTATTTT
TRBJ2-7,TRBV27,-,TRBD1,CASSLRTGTYEQYF,TGTGCCAGCAGTTTAAGGACAGGGACTTACGAGCAGTACTTC
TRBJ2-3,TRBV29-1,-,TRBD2,CSALASGSDTQYF,TGCAGCGCCTTGGCGAGCGGGAGCGATACGCAGTATTTT
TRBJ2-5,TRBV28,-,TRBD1,CASTWRDRDETQYF,TGTGCCAGCACTTGGAGGGACAGGGATGAGACCCAGTACTTC
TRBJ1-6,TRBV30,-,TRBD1,CAWSSGQGSSPLHF,TGTGCCTGGAGTTCGGGACAGGGAAGTTCACCCCTCCACTTT
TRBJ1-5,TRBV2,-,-,CASSDPNQPQHF,TGTGCCAGCAGTGACCCGAATCAGCCCCAGCATTTT
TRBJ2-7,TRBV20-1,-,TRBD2,CSASKGLVDEQYF,TGCAGTGCTAGTAAGGGACTAGTCGATGAGCAGTACTTC
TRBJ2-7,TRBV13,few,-,CASSPTTGRSYEQYF,TGTGCCAGCAGCCCGACGACAGGACGCTCCTACGAGCAGTACTTC
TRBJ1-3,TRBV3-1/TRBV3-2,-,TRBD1,CASSPNRGGNTIYF,TGTGCCAGCAGCCCAAACAGGGGTGGAAACACCATATATTTT
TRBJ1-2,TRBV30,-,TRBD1,CAWSVRSTGATGYTF,TGTGCCTGGAGTGTACGAAGTACAGGGGCTACGGGCTACACCTTC
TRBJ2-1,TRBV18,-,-,CASSPFVSSYNEQFF,TGTGCCAGCTCACCATTCGTTTCCTCCTACAATGAGCAGTTCTTC
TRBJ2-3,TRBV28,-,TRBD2,CATHPGGGGTDTQYF,TGTGCTACCCACCCTGGGGGGGGTGGCACAGATACGCAGTATTTT
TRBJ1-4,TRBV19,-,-,CASSIGLGQGSLEKLFF,TGTGCCAGTAGTATAGGATTGGGCCAGGGGTCCCTCGAAAAACTGTTTTTT
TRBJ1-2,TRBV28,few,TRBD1,CASRTGQGGGYTF,TGTGCCAGCAGGACAGGACAGGGGGGTGGCTACACCTTC
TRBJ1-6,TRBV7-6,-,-,CASSLAVEAYNSPLHF,TGTGCCAGCAGCTTAGCGGTAGAAGCTTATAATTCACCCCTCCACTTT
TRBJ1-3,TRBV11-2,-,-,CASSLDTGPGNTIYF,TGTGCCAGCAGCTTAGATACAGGTCCTGGAAACACCATATATTTT
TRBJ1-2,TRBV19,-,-,CASSIPGGYTF,TGTGCCAGTAGTATTCCGGGTGGCTACACCTTC
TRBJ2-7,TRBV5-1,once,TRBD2,CASSPGGTRSYEQYF,TGCGCCAGCAGCCCCGGGGGGACCCGGTCTTACGAGCAGTACTTC
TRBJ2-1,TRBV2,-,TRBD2,CASRASRLAGDRKYEQFF,TGTGCCAGCAGGGCATCTAGACTAGCGGGAGATCGTAAATATGAGCAGTTCTTC
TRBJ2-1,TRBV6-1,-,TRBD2,CASSEASGNSYNEQFF,TGTGCCAGCAGTGAGGCTAGCGGGAATTCCTACAATGAGCAGTTCTTC
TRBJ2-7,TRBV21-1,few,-,CASSKGSGYEQYF,TGTGCCAGCAGCAAAGGTTCAGGGTACGAGCAGTACTTC
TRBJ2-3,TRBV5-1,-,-,CASRRADTQYF,TGCGCCAGCAGGAGAGCAGATACGCAGTATTTT
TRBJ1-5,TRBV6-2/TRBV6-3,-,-,CASSYWGLAGNQPQHF,TGTGCCAGCAGTTACTGGGGACTGGCCGGCAATCAGCCCCAGCATTTT
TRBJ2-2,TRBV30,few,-,CAWSVRVAGELFF,TGTGCCTGGAGTGTCAGGGTAGCCGGGGAGCTGTTTTTT
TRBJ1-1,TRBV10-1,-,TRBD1,CASSSRQGAGTEAFF,TGCGCCAGCAGTTCCCGACAGGGGGCAGGAACTGAAGCTTTCTTT
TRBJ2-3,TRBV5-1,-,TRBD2,CASSLEPSGSTADTQYF,TGCGCCAGCAGCTTGGAACCTAGCGGGAGTACCGCAGATACGCAGTATTTT
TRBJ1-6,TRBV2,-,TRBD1,CASHDRANSPLHF,TGTGCCAGCCACGACAGGGCCAATTCACCCCTCCACTTT
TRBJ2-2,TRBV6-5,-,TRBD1,CASFRTGGTGELFF,TGTGCCAGCTTCCGGACAGGTGGCACCGGGGAGCTGTTTTTT